This TCR beta chain was sequenced for a study of TIL therapy for anti-PD-1-resistant metastatic lung cancer. Background on the study: Tumors had a median PD-L1 proportion score of around 6.4%. Tumors carried a median about 1.5 non-synonymous mutations per megabase.

Time point meaning: pre-treatment sample, taken before nivolumab and TIL therapy. About this clone: Its cognate antigen is unknown.

Whole-study results and caveats: This highly selected cohort may not generalize to typical lung cancer patients.

This was the immunoSEQ v3 assay. Sequencing depth was some 2 million read pairs for survey level, roughly 4.5-6 million for deep. Libraries were prepared by immunoSEQ multiplex PCR; TCRdb keeps only in-frame clonotypes and omits some of them. Among about 19,000 clones listed, 75% to 80% were seen once. This sequence originates from a person aged 30 to 80 with non-small cell lung cancer. The source material was blood, sampled at baseline.

The chain's CDR3 is CASSSSTLFVNQPQHF. In nucleotides, the CDR3 is TGTGCCAGCAGCTCCTCGACTCTTTTCGTCAATCAGCCCCAGCATTTT. This chain links TRBV5-8 with TRBJ1-5; no definite D call. Germline CDR1 reads SGHTS; CDR2 reads YDEGEE. With 3 bases removed from V and 3 bases from J, the gap between germline ends came to 16 bases. This CDR3 has 16 residues.